The rows below give T cell receptor beta chains drawn from one sample of a study of blood T cell repertoires in COVID-19. Only in-frame clones appear in the TCRdb table, and some are missing; sequencing was by immunoSEQ multiplex PCR. The sample consists of some 100,000 clones, approximately 80% of them appearing once. Material: peripheral blood. Receptor source: an older woman with acute or convalescent COVID-19. Both conserved end residues are part of each CDR3.

TRBV19	TRBJ1-2	CASSFTDNYGYTF
TRBV30	TRBJ2-7	CAWVAGTGNYEQYF
TRBV18	TRBJ1-5	CASSRTGFNQPQHF
TRBV3-1/TRBV3-2	TRBJ1-1	CASSHLPNTEAFF
TRBV19	TRBJ1-1	CASSDRGPSRTEAFF
TRBV2	TRBJ2-1	CASRERGGRYNEQFF
TRBV6-5	TRBJ1-2	CASSGTGENYGYTF
TRBV7-2	TRBJ2-1	CASTPHGSAGGRVDEQFF
TRBV18	TRBJ1-2	CASSLQREDYGYTF
TRBV6-2/TRBV6-3	TRBJ1-1	CASSYSPRVSIMNTEAFF
TRBV28	TRBJ1-2	CASTSRRAVNYGYTF
TRBV11-2	TRBJ1-6	CASSLDKTGQGALPLHF
TRBV5-8	TRBJ1-4	CASSFSGTASTNEKLFF
TRBV4-1	TRBJ2-3	CASSQEGASGSLDTQYF
TRBV5-6	TRBJ1-5	CASSLGQGALGEQPQHF
TRBV29-1	TRBJ1-2	CSVEPNVGVNYGYTF
TRBV30	TRBJ1-2	CAWSGTVLGYGYTF
TRBV18	TRBJ1-2	CASSPSGTRVSYTF
TRBV11-3	TRBJ1-2	CASSEGVDGYTF
TRBV6-1	TRBJ1-3	CASSEPGAGNTIYF
TRBV5-6	TRBJ1-2	CASSSTGTGVGAGYTF
TRBV7-9	TRBJ1-1	CASSLRGTEAFF
TRBV5-6	TRBJ1-2	CASSFPADYGYTF
TRBV11-2	TRBJ2-1	CASSPRAGTGEQFF
TRBV7-9	TRBJ1-6	CASSLSTLGGSPLHF
TRBV3-1/TRBV3-2	TRBJ1-5	CASSLGAGSNQPQHF
TRBV27	TRBJ2-1	CASSFQAYNEQFF
TRBV28	TRBJ1-2	CASRPSGTGGDGYTF
TRBV21-1	TRBJ1-5	CASSKARGEPQHF
TRBV19	TRBJ1-1	CASSPTVNTEAFF
TRBV11-1	TRBJ1-1	CASSTGGRVTEAFF
TRBV7-3	TRBJ2-1	CASSQMGGTPNEQFF
TRBV6-1	TRBJ1-6	CASSESGGNSPLHF
TRBV29-1	TRBJ2-1	CSVVGGRFNNEQFF
TRBV9	TRBJ2-3	CASSVGSGVDTQYF
TRBV2	TRBJ1-4	CASRKDSFEKLFF
TRBV27	TRBJ2-1	CASGLGGTSSYNEQFF
TRBV4-2	TRBJ2-5	CASSRDSGGETQYF
TRBV19	TRBJ1-2	CASTISGNSNYGYTF
TRBV7-2	TRBJ1-2	CASSLEATGANYGYTF
TRBV6-6	TRBJ1-2	CASTLSRDRVHGYTF
TRBV4-3	TRBJ2-5	CASSQDPQSTQYF
TRBV6-5	TRBJ1-3	CASTEGATIYF
TRBV5-1	TRBJ2-3	CASSLPRDTQYF
TRBV27	TRBJ1-1	CASSQDRVNTEAFF